The entry that follows covers one T cell receptor (beta chain) sequence. This specimen comes from a study of shared T cell receptors in the human thymus. Produced via immunoSEQ multiplex PCR; TCRdb's table is partial and in-frame only. The sample has approximately 760,000 clones, 80% to 90% seen once. Germline values: CDR1 MDHEN, CDR2 SYDVKM. V was trimmed by 5 bases and J by 6 bases, leaving 17 bases between them. CDR3 length: 15 residues. The sample was also linked to a second study, of human thymus T cells. That source reports: Obtained as resections during corrective heart surgery, the thymus tissue was then studied. Highly overlapping thymic repertoires in unrelated individuals were reported by related research.

This rearrangement joins TRBV28 to TRBJ1-5; tentatively, D is TRBD1 (5 bases). This TCR was sampled from a girl less than two years old with a congenital heart defect. The sequenced sample consisted of thymocytes. CDR3 residues: CASSGPRQGGQPQHF. As DNA, the CDR3 is TGTGCCAGCAGTGGCCCACGGCAGGGCGGTCAGCCCCAGCATTTT.